The next 4 T cell receptor beta chains were all read from a single sample in a study of blood T cells in healthy people across ages. For the second PCR, which ran for about 7 to 11 cycles, a sample-barcoded 5' primer and a J-beta primer mix were used. Each CDR3 protein is one row after TCRdb ran MiXCR on the 5' RACE reads. The table records about 930,000 distinct CDR3 sequences, almost 30% of them present only once. These data also featured in a second study, about T cells of mothers and their children.

Sample: blood. These receptors all stem from a woman in her thirties or forties in good health.

With respect to this clonotype: Just one base apart from a much larger clone, this may be a read error. The final CDR3 position lacks the conserved phenylalanine or tryptophan, pointing to a likely read error. This chain links TRBV7-2 with TRBJ2-1; D is unresolved. The V and J ends lost 5 bases and 3 bases respectively, with 5 bases between them. The CDR3 totals 12 residues. The V gene's germline CDR1 is SGHTA and CDR2 FQGNSA. The CDR3 region is CASSPNYNEQFV. The CDR3, as DNA: TGTGCCAGCAGCCCGAACTACAATGAGCAGTTCGTC.

The chain couples TRBV4-1 to TRBJ2-1; tentatively, D is TRBD1 (6 bases). The CDR3 consists of 20 residues. Trimming pared 1 base from V and 10 bases from J, leaving 32 bases between. Germline CDR1 and CDR2: MGHRA and YSYEKL. The CDR3, as DNA: TGCGCCAGCAGCCAAGTATTAACTTTCGCAGGGGAGAAATTTACCTACGAGCAGTTCTTC. Its protein is CASSQVLTFAGEKFTYEQFF.

The chain uses TRBV7-2 and TRBJ1-1; a weak D match, TRBD1 (6 bases). The germline gives CDR1 SGHTA, CDR2 FQGNSA. This CDR3 spans 16 amino acids. Trimming removed 5 bases from V and 3 bases from J, with 19 bases in between. The CDR3 loop reads CASSRWGVGADTEAFF. As DNA, the CDR3 is TGTGCCAGCAGCCGGTGGGGGGTGGGGGCCGACACTGAAGCTTTCTTT.

As to this clonotype: A clone one base away is much larger, so this may be a read error. This chain's CDR3 is CSALDRVSSDEQYF. CDR3 nucleotides: TGCAGTGCTTTGGACAGGGTGAGCTCCGACGAGCAGTACTTC. The chain links TRBV20-1 to TRBJ2-4, with TRBD1 matching 8 bases. The J call is uncertain, as TRBJ2-7 better fits the DNA end. The CDR3 is 14 residues long. Germline loops: CDR1 DFQATT, CDR2 SNEGSKA (reference sequence).